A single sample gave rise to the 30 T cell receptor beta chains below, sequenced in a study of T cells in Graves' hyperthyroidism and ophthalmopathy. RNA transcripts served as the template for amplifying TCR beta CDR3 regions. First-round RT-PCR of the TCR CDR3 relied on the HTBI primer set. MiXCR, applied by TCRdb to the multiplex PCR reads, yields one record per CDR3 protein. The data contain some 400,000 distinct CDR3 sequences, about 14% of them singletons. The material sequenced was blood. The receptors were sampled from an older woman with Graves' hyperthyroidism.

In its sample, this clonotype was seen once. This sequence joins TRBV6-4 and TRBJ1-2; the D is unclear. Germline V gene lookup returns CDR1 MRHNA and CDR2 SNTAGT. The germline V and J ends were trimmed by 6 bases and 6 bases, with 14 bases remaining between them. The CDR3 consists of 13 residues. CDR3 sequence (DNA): TGTGCCAGCAGCGCCTTTGTTCCGAATGGCTACACCTTC. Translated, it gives CASSAFVPNGYTF.

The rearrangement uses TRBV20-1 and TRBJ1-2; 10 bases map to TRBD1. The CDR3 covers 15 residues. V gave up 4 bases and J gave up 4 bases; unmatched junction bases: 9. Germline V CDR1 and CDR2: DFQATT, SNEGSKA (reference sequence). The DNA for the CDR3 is TGCAGTGCTACCAATTGGACAGGGGGAACCTATGGCTACACCTTC. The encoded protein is CSATNWTGGTYGYTF.

The CDR3 region has the DNA TGTGCCAGCCGGGGGGGATGGGGGACCGGGGAGCTGTTTTTT. Translated: CASRGGWGTGELFF. J is TRBJ2-2 and V is TRBV27; 8 nucleotides match TRBD2. V trimming: 8 bases; J trimming: 5 bases; junction bases outside the gene matches: 7. This CDR3 spans 14 amino acids. CDR1 MNHEY and CDR2 SMNVEV come from the germline V gene (reference sequence).

The CDR3 DNA is TGTGCCAGCACCCCCGGACTAGCGATGACAGATACGCAGTATTTT. It translates to CASTPGLAMTDTQYF. V usage is TRBV6-1 and J usage is TRBJ2-3; 9 bases match TRBD2. CDR1 MNHNS and CDR2 SASEGT come from the germline V gene. This CDR3 is built from 15 residues. The V segment lost 7 bases and the J segment 3 bases; nucleotides outside the gene matches: 8.

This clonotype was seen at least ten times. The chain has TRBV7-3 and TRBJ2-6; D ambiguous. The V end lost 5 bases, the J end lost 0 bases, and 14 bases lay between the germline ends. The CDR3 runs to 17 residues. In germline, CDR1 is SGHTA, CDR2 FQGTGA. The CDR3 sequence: CASSLGDPSSGANVLTF. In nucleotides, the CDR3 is TGTGCCAGCAGCCTAGGAGACCCCAGCTCTGGGGCCAACGTCCTGACTTTC.

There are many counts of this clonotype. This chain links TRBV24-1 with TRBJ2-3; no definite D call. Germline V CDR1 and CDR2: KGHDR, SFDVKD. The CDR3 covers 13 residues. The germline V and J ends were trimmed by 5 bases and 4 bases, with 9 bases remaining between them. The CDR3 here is CATSGRSPDTQYF. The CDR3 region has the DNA TGTGCCACCAGTGGACGGTCTCCAGATACGCAGTATTTT.

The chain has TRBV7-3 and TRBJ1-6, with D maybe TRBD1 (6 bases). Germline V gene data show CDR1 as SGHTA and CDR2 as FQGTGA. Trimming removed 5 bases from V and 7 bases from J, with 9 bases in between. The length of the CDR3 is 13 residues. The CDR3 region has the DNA TGTGCCAGCAGCCCAACAGGGAATTCACCCCTCCACTTT. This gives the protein CASSPTGNSPLHF.

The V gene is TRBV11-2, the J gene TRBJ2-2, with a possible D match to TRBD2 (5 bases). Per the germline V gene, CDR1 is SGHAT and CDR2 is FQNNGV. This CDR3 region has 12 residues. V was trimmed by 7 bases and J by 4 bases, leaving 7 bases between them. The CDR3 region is CASNEGTGELFF. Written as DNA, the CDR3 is TGTGCCAGCAACGAGGGCACCGGGGAGCTGTTTTTT.

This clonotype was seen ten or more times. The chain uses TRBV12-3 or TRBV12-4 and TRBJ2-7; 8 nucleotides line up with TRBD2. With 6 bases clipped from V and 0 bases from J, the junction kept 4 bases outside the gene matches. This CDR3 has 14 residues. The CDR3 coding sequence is TGTGCCAGCAGACATAGCGGGACCTCCTACGAGCAGTACTTC. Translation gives CASRHSGTSYEQYF.

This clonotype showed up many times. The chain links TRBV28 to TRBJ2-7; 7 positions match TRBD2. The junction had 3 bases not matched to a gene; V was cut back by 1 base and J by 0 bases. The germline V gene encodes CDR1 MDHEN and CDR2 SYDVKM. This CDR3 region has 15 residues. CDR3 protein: CASSLSGDYSYEQYF. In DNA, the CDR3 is TGTGCCAGCAGTTTATCGGGGGACTACTCCTACGAGCAGTACTTC.

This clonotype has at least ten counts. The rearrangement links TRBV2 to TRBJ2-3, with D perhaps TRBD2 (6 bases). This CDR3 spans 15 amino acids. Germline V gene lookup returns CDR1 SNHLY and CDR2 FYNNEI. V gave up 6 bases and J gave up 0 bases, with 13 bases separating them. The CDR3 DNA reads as TGTGCCAGCAGAACCCGGGACTTCAGCACAGATACGCAGTATTTT. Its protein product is CASRTRDFSTDTQYF.

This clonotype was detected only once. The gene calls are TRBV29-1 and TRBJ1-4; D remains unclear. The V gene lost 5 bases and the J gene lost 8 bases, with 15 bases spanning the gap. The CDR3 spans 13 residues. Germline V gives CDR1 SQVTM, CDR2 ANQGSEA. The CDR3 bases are TGCAGCGTTCACGTCCCTGAGGAGGAAAAACTGTTTTTT. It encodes CSVHVPEEEKLFF.

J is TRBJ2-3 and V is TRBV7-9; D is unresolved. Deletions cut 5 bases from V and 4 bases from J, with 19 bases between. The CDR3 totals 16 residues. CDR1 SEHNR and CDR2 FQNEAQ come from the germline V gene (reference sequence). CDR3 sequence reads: CASSILPDGVADTQYF. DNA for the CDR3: TGTGCCAGCAGCATTCTCCCGGATGGGGTTGCAGATACGCAGTATTTT.

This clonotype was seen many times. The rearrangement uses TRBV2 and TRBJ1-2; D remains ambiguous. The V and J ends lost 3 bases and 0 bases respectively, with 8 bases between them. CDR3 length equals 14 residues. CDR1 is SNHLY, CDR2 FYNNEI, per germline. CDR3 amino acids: CASSDQRANYGYTF. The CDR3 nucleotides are TGTGCCAGCAGTGACCAAAGGGCTAACTATGGCTACACCTTC.

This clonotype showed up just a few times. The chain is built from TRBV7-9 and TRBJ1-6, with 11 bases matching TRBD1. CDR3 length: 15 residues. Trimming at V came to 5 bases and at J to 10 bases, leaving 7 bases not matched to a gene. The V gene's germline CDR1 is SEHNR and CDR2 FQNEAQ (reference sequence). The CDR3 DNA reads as TGTGCCAGCAGCGCAGGACAGGGGGCTTTGTCACCCCTCCACTTT. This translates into CASSAGQGALSPLHF.

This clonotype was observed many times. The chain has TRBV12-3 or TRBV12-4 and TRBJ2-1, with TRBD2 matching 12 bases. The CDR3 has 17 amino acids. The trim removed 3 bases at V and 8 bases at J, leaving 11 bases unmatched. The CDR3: CASSLTSGGSSVHEQFF. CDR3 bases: TGTGCCAGCAGTTTGACTAGCGGGGGTTCCTCCGTCCATGAGCAGTTCTTC.

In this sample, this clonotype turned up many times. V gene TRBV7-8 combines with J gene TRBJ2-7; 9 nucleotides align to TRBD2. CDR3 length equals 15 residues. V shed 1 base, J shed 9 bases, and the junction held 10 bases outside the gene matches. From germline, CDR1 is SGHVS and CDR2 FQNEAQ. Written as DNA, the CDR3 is TGTGCCAGCAGCTTAGTCGGCGGGAGGGCCCCTTTGCAGTACTTC. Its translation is CASSLVGGRAPLQYF.

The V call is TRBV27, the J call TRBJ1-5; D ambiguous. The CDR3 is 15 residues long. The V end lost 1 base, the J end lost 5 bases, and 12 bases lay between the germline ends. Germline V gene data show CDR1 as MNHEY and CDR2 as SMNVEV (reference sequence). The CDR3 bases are TGTGCCAGCAGTTTATACTTCGGCGTCTATCAGCCCCAGCATTTT. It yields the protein CASSLYFGVYQPQHF.

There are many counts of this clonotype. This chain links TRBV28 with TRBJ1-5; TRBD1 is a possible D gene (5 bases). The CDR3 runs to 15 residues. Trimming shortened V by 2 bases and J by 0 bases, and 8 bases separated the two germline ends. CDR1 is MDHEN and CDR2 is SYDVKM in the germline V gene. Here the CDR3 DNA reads TGTGCCAGCAGTTTAGGGGGAAATAGCAATCAGCCCCAGCATTTT. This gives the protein CASSLGGNSNQPQHF.

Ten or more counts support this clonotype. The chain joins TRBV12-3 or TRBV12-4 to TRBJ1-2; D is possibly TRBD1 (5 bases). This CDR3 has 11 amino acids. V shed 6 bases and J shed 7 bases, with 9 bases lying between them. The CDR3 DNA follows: TGTGCCAGCAGCTCCGGGACTGGCTACACCTTC. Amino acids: CASSSGTGYTF.

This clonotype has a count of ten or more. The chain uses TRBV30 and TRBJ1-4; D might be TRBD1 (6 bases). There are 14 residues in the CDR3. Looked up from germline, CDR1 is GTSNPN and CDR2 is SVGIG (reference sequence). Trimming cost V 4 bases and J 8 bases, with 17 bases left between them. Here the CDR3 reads CAWNRRGRGEKLFF. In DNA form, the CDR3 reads TGTGCCTGGAACCGGAGGGGGAGAGGGGAAAAACTGTTTTTT.

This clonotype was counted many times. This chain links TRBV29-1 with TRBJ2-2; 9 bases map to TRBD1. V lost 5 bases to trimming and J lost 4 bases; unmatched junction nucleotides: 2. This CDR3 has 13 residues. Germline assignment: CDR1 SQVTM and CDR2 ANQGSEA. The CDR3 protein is CSVRTGATGELFF. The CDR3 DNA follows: TGCAGCGTTCGGACAGGGGCCACCGGGGAGCTGTTTTTT.

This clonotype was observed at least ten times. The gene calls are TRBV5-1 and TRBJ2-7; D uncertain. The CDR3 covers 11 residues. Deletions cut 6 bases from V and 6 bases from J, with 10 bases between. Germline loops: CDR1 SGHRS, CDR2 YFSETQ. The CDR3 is CASTAGPEQYF. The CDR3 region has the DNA TGCGCCAGCACCGCAGGCCCCGAGCAGTACTTC.

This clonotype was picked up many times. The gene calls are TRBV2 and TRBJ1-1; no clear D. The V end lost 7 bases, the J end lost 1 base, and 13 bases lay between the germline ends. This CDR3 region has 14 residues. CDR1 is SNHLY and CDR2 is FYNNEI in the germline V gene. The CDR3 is CASKGTRQNTEAFF. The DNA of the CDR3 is TGTGCCAGCAAAGGCACCCGTCAGAACACTGAAGCTTTCTTT.

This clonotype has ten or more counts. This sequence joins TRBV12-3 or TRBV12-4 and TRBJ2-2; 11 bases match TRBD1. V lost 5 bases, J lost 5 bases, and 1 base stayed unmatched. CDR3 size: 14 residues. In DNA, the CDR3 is TGTGCCAGCAGTAGGGACAGGGGGACCGGGGAGCTGTTTTTT. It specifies CASSRDRGTGELFF.

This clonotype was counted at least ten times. CDR3 sequence: CASSLEEQSQAFF. The DNA for the CDR3 is TGTGCCAGCAGCTTGGAGGAGCAAAGTCAAGCTTTCTTT. The genes are TRBV7-8 and TRBJ1-1; D unclear. V was cut by 3 bases and J by 9 bases, with 14 bases left in between. The CDR3 totals 13 residues. Germline V gene sequence: CDR1 SGHVS, CDR2 FQNEAQ.

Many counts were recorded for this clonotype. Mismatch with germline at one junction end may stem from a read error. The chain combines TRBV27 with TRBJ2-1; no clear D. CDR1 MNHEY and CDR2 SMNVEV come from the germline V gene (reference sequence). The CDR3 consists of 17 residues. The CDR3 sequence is CTSSPRLRRNPNNEQFF. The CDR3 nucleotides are TGTACCAGCAGCCCCCGTTTGCGAAGGAACCCCAACAATGAGCAGTTCTTC.

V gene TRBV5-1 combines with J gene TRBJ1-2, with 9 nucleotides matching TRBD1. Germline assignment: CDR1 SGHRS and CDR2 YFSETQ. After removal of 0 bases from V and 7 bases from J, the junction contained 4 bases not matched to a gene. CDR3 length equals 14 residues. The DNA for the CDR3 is TGCGCCAGCAGCTTGGTTGGACAGGGGACTGGCTACACCTTC. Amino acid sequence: CASSLVGQGTGYTF.

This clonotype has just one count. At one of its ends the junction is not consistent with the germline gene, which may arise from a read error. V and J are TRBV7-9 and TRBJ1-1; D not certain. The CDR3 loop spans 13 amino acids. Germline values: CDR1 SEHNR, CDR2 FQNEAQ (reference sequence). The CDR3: CASSAPTSPEASF. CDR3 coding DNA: TGTGCCAGCAGCGCCCCAACCAGTCCTGAAGCTTCCTTT.

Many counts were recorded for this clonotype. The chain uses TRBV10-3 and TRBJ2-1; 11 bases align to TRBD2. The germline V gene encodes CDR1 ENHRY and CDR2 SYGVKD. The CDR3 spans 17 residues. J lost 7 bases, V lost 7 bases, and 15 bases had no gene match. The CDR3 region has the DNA TGTGCCATCACCAACACAAAACTAGCGGGAGTAGGAAATGAGCAGTTCTTC. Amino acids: CAITNTKLAGVGNEQFF.